The 3 T cell receptor beta chains presented below share a single source sample, sequenced in a study of CD8 T cells in ankylosing spondylitis. Using its own MiXCR run on the 5' RACE reads, TCRdb lists one record per CDR3 protein. Of 200,000 to 250,000 distinct CDR3 sequences in the sample, roughly 8.2% are singletons; the top ten hold 4% to 5.5%. Sequenced: blood, either unsorted or a sorted T cell fraction (not recorded which). These receptors were obtained from a female donor with ankylosing spondylitis or in good health (not recorded which).

This clonotype came up once. The chain employs TRBV20-1 and TRBJ2-2; TRBD1 agrees at 10 bases. Trimming cost V 2 bases and J 9 bases; bases outside gene matches: 9. There are 15 residues in the CDR3. Germline CDR1 and CDR2: DFQATT and SNEGSKA (reference sequence). The CDR3 loop reads CSARLRDRGKRELFF. In DNA form, the CDR3 reads TGCAGTGCTAGACTCCGGGACAGGGGAAAAAGGGAGCTGTTTTTT.

This clonotype was picked up many times. This CDR3 is CASSTRTAYEQYF. The CDR3 DNA reads TGTGCCAGCAGTACAAGGACAGCCTACGAGCAGTACTTC. The V call is TRBV6-6, the J call TRBJ2-7, with D possibly matching TRBD1 (6 bases). CDR1 is MNHNY, CDR2 SVGAGI, per germline (reference sequence). Trimming removed 5 bases at V and 2 bases at J, with 10 bases between. CDR3 size: 13 residues.

This clonotype was observed at least ten times. V is TRBV28 and J is TRBJ1-1, with D unclear. Per germline, CDR1 MDHEN and CDR2 SYDVKM. Trimming shortened V by 8 bases and J by 1 base, and 11 bases separated the two germline ends. This CDR3 is 13 amino acids long. The CDR3 bases are TGTGCCAGCGAGGGCCCGAGGAACACTGAAGCTTTCTTT. This gives the protein CASEGPRNTEAFF.